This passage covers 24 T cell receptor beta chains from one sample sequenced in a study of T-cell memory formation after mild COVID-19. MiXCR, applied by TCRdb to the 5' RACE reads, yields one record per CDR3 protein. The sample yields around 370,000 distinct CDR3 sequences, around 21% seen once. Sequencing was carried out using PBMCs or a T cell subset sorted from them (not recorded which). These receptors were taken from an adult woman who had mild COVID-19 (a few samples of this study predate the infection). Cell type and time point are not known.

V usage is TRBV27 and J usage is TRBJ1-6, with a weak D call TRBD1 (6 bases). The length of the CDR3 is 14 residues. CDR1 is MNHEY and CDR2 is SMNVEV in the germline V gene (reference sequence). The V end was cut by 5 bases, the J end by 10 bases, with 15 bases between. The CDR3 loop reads CASSAGGADSPLHF. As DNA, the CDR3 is TGTGCCAGCAGTGCGGGGGGCGCGGACTCACCCCTCCACTTT.

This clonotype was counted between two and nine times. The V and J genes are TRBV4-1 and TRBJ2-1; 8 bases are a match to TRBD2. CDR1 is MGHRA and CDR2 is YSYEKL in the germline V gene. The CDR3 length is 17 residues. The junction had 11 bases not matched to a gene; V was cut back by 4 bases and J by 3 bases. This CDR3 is CASSRLSAGGGYNEQFF. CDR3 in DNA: TGCGCCAGCAGCCGCCTAAGTGCGGGGGGCGGCTACAATGAGCAGTTCTTC.

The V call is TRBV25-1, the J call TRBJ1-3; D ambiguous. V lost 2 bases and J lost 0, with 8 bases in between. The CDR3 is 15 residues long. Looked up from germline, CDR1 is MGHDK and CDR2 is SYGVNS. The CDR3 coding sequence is TGTGCCAGCAGTGAAGGCGACCTCTCTGGAAACACCATATATTTT. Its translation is CASSEGDLSGNTIYF. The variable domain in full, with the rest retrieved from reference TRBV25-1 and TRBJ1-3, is EADIYQTPRYLVIGTGKKITLECSQTMGHDKMYWYQQDPGMELHLIHYSYGVNSTEKGDLSSESTVSRIRTEHFPLTLESARPSHTSQYLCASSEGDLSGNTIYFGEGSWLTVV.

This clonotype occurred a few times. The CDR3: CASSISRGDTQYF. CDR3 in DNA: TGTGCCAGTAGTATCTCTCGTGGAGATACGCAGTATTTT. The rearrangement joins TRBV19 to TRBJ2-3, with D uncertain. The CDR3 has 13 amino acids. CDR1 is LNHDA, CDR2 SQIVND, per germline (reference sequence). The V end lost 3 bases, the J end lost 5 bases, and 9 bases lay between the germline ends.

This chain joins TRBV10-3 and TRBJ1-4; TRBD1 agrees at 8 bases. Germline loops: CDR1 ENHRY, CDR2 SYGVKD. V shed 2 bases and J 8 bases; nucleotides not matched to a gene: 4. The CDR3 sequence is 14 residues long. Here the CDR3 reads CAISEGQGNEKLFF. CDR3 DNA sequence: TGTGCCATCAGTGAGGGACAGGGTAACGAAAAACTGTTTTTT.

The DNA for the CDR3 is TGTGCCAGCAGCTGGGAGTGGGGGGAACCCTACGAGCAGTACTTC. Protein product: CASSWEWGEPYEQYF. The rearrangement uses TRBV5-5 and TRBJ2-7; possibly TRBD2 for D (6 bases). With 3 bases removed from V and 2 bases from J, the gap between germline ends came to 15 bases. The CDR3 has 15 amino acids. Germline CDR1 reads SGHKS; CDR2 reads YYEKEE (reference sequence).

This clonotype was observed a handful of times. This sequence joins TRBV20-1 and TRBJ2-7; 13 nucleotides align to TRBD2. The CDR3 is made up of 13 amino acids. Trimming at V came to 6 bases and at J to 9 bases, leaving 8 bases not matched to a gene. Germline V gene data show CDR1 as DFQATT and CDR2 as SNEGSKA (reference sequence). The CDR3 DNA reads TGCAGTGCAGTACTAGCGGGAGGGCCGGTGCAGTACTTC. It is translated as CSAVLAGGPVQYF.

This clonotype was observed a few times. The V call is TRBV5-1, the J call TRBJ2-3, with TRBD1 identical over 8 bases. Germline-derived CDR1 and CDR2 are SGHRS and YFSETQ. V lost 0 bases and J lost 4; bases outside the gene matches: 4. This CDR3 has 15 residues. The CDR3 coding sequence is TGCGCCAGCAGCTTGGTACAGGGGGAGGCAGATACGCAGTATTTT. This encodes CASSLVQGEADTQYF.

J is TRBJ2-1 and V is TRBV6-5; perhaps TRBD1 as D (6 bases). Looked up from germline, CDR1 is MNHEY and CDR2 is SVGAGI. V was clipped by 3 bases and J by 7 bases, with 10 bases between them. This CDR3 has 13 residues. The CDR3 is CASSYNRANEQFF. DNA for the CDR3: TGTGCCAGCAGTTATAACAGGGCTAATGAGCAGTTCTTC.

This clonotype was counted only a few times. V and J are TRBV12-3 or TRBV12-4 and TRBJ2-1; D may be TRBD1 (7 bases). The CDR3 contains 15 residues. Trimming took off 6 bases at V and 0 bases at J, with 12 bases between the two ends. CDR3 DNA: TGTGCCAGCAGGGAGGGGGCAACCTCCTACAATGAGCAGTTCTTC. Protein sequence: CASREGATSYNEQFF.

The CDR3 nucleotides read TGCGCCAGCAGCCAAGATCTCCAGGAGACCCAGTACTTC. It encodes CASSQDLQETQYF. The rearrangement uses TRBV4-3 and TRBJ2-5; D remains unclear. Trimming cost V 0 bases and J 5 bases, with 7 bases left between them. This CDR3 has 13 amino acids. Germline lookup yields CDR1 LGHNA and CDR2 YSLEER.

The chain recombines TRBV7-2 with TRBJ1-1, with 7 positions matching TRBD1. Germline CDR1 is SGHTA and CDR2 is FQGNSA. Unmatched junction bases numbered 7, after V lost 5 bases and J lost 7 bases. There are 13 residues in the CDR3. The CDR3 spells CASSRTGVGEAFF. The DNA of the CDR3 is TGTGCCAGCAGCCGAACAGGGGTTGGTGAAGCTTTCTTT.

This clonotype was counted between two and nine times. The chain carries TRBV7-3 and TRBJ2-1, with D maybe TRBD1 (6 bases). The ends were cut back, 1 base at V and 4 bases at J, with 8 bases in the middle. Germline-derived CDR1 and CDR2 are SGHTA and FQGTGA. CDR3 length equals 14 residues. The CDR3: CASSLMDSYNEQFF. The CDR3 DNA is TGTGCCAGCAGCTTAATGGACAGTTACAATGAGCAGTTCTTC.

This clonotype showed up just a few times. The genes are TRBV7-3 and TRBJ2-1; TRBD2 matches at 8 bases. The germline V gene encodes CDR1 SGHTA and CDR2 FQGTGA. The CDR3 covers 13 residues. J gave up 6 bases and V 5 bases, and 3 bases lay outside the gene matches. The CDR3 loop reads CASSGGTSNEQFF. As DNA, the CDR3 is TGTGCCAGCAGCGGCGGGACTAGCAATGAGCAGTTCTTC.

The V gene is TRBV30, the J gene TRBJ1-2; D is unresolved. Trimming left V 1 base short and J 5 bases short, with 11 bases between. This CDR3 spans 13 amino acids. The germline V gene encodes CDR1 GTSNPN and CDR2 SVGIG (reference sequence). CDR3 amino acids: CAWSDLREYGYTF. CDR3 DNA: TGTGCCTGGAGTGACTTGAGGGAATATGGCTACACCTTC.

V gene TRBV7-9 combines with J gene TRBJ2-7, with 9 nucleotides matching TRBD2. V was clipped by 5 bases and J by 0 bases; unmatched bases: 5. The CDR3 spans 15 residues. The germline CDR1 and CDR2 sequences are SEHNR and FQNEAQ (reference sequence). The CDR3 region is CASSRSGRNSYEQYF. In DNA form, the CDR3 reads TGTGCCAGCAGCCGTAGCGGGAGAAACTCCTACGAGCAGTACTTC. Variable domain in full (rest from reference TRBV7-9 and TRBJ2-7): DTGVSQNPRHKITKRGQNVTFRCDPISEHNRLYWYRQTLGQGPEFLTYFQNEAQLEKSRLLSDRFSAERPKGSFSTLEIQRTEQGDSAMYLCASSRSGRNSYEQYFGPGTRLTVT.

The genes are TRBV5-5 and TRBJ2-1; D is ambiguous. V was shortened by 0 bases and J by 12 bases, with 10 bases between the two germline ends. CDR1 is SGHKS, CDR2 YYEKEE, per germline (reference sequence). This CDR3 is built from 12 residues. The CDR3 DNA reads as TGTGCCAGCAGCTTGGAACTGCTCGGGCAGTTCTTC. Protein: CASSLELLGQFF.

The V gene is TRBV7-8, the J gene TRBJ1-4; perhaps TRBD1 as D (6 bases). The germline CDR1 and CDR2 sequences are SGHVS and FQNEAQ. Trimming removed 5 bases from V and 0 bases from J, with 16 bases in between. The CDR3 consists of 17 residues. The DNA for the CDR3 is TGTGCCAGCAGCGGGGGGGGCCCCGTTGCAACTAATGAAAAACTGTTTTTT. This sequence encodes CASSGGGPVATNEKLFF.

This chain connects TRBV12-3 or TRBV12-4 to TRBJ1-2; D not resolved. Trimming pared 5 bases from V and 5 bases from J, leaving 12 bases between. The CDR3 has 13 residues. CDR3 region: CASSPEVVYGYTF. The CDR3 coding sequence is TGTGCCAGCAGTCCCGAAGTCGTTTATGGCTACACCTTC.

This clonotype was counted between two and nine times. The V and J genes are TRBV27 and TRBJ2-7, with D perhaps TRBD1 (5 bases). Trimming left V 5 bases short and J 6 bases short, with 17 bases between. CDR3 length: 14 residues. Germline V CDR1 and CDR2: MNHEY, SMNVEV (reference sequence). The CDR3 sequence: CASSMTAITTEQYF. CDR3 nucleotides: TGTGCCAGCAGTATGACAGCTATTACGACCGAGCAGTACTTC.

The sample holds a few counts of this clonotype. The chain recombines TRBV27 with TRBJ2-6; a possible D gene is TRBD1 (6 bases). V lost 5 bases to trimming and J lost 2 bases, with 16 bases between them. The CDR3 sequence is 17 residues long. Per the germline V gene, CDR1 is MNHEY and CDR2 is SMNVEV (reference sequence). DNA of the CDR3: TGTGCCAGCAGTAACCCCGACAGGCCCCCTGGGGCCAACGTCCTGACTTTC. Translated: CASSNPDRPPGANVLTF.

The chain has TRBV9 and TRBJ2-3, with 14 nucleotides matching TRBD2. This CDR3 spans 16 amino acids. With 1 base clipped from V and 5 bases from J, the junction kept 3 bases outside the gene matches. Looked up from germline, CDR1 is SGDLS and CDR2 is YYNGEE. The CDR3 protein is CASSVTGLAGGDTQYF. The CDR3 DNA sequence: TGTGCCAGCAGCGTAACCGGACTAGCGGGAGGAGATACGCAGTATTTT.

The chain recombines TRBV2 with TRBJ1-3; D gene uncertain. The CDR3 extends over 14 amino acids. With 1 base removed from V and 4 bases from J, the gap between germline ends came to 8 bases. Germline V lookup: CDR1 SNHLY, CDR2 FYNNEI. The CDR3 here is CASSEEGAGNTIYF. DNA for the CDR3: TGTGCCAGCAGTGAAGAGGGAGCCGGAAACACCATATATTTT. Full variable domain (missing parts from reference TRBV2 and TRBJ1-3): EPEVTQTPSHQVTQMGQEVILRCVPISNHLYFYWYRQILGQKVEFLVSFYNNEISEKSEIFDDQFSVERPDGSNFTLKIRSTKLEDSAMYFCASSEEGAGNTIYFGEGSWLTVV.

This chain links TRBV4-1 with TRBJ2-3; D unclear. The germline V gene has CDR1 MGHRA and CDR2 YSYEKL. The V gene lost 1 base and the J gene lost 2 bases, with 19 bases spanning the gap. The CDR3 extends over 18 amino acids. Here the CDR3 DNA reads TGCGCCAGCAGCCAAGTTGATAACGGACGCCGGCACACAGATACGCAGTATTTT. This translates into CASSQVDNGRRHTDTQYF.